These T cell receptor beta chains were read from a single sample in a study of T cells in Graves' hyperthyroidism and ophthalmopathy. Each CDR3 protein gets one entry after TCRdb re-called the multiplex PCR reads with MiXCR. This repertoire shows 200,000 to 300,000 distinct CDR3 sequences, roughly a quarter found once; its top ten account for roughly a third. The specimen was blood. Receptor source: a woman aged 40 to 55 with Graves' ophthalmopathy. Both conserved end residues are part of each CDR3. Each record gives: J gene, V gene, CDR3 protein.

TRBJ2-5	TRBV28	CASSFEVQETQYF
TRBJ2-7	TRBV6-1	CVRPGDYEQYF
TRBJ2-2	TRBV5-1	CASSFRQTGELFF
TRBJ2-7	TRBV12-3/TRBV12-4	CASSFHGIEQYF
TRBJ2-7	TRBV7-2	CASSSGTTYEQYF
TRBJ2-2	TRBV27	CASSFQGGYTGELFF
TRBJ1-2	TRBV6-1	CASSEGQSSRFGYTF
TRBJ2-5	TRBV11-1	CASSLNPSSGRGQETQYF
TRBJ1-1	TRBV7-8	CASSLRLLNTEAFF
TRBJ2-2	TRBV20-1	CSARDRRTGATGELFF
TRBJ2-7	TRBV28	CASSYGPRLKYEQYF
TRBJ2-5	TRBV5-1	CASSLVGETETQYF
TRBJ2-5	TRBV4-2	CASSQILAGGQETQYF
TRBJ1-2	TRBV4-2	CASSQDQWDGLYGYTF
TRBJ2-1	TRBV28	CASTGQGGDEQFF
TRBJ2-5	TRBV12-3/TRBV12-4	CASSFPRETQYF
TRBJ1-5	TRBV18	CASSPTGAYSNQPQHF
TRBJ1-2	TRBV6-2/TRBV6-3	CASSFTRGTGDYGYTF
TRBJ2-2	TRBV9	CASSDRVTGELFF
TRBJ1-1	TRBV12-3/TRBV12-4	CASSLRSGNEAFF
TRBJ2-7	TRBV2	CASKEGVSYEQYF
TRBJ2-7	TRBV6-5	CASSYGSSGSDEQYF
TRBJ1-5	TRBV19	CASSGQALFSQPQHF
TRBJ2-2	TRBV19	CASSILAGPNTGELFF